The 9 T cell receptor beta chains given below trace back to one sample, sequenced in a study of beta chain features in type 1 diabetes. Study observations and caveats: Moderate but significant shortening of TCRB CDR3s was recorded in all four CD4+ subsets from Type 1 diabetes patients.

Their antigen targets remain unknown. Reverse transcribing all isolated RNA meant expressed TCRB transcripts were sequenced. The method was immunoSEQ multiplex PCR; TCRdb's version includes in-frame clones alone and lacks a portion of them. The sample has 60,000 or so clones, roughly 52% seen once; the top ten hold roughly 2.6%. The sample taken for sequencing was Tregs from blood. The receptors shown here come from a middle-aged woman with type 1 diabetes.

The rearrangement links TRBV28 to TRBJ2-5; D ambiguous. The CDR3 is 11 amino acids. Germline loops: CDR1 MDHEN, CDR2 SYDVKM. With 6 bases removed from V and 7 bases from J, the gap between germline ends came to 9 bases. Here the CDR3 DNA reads TGTGCCAGCAGCCTGGTGAGGACCCAGTACTTC. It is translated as CASSLVRTQYF.

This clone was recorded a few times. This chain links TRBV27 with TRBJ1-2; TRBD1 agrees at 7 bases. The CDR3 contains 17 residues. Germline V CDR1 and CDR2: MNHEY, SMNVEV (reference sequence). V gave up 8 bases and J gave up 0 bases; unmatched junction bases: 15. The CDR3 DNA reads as TGTGCCAGCTCAACCTTCTTGGACAGGAGAACTAACTATGGCTACACCTTC. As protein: CASSTFLDRRTNYGYTF.

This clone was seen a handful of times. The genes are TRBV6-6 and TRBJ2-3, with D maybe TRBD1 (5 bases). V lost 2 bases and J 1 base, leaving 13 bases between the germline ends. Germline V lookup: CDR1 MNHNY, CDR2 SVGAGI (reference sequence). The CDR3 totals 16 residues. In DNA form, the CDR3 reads TGTGCCAGCAGTTACAGAAGGGGCAGGGGCACAGATACGCAGTATTTT. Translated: CASSYRRGRGTDTQYF.

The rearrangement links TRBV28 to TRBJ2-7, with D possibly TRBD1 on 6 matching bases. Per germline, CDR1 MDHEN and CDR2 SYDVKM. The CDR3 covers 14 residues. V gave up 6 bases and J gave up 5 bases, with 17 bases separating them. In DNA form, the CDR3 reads TGTGCCAGCAGAAGGAACAGGGAGATCGACGAGCAGTACTTC. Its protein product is CASRRNREIDEQYF.

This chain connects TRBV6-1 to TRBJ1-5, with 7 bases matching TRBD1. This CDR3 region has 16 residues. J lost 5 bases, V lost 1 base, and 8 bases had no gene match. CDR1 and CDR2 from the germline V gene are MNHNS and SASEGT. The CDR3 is CASSEGTGASHQPQHF. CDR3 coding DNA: TGTGCCAGCAGTGAAGGCACAGGGGCGTCCCATCAGCCCCAGCATTTT.

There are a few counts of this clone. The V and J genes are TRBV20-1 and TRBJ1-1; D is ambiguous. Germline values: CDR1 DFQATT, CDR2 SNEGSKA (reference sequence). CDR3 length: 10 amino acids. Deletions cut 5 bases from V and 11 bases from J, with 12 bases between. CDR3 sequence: CSAGSDGAFF. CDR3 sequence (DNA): TGCAGTGCTGGTTCCGACGGGGCTTTCTTT.

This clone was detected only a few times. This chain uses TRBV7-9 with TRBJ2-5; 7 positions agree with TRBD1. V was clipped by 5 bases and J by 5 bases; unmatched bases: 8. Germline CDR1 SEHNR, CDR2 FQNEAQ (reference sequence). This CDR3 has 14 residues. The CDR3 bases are TGTGCCAGCAGCCCCGTACAGGGGTTGGAGACCCAGTACTTC. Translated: CASSPVQGLETQYF. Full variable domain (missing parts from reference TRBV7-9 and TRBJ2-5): DTGVSQNPRHKITKRGQNVTFRCDPISEHNRLYWYRQTLGQGPEFLTYFQNEAQLEKSRLLSDRFSAERPKGSFSTLEIQRTEQGDSAMYLCASSPVQGLETQYFGPGTRLLVL.

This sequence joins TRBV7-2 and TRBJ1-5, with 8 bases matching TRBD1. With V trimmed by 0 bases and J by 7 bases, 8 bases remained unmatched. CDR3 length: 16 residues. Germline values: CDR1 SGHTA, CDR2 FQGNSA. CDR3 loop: CASSLALQGAGQPQHF. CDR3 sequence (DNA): TGTGCCAGCAGCTTAGCGCTGCAGGGGGCAGGGCAGCCCCAGCATTTT.

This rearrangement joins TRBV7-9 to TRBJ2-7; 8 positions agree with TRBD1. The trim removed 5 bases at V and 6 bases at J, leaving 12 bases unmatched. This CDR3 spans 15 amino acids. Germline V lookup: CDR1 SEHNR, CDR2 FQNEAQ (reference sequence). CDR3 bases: TGTGCCAGCAGCCTAGGGACAGGAAAAGTCGGCGAGCAGTACTTC. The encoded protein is CASSLGTGKVGEQYF.